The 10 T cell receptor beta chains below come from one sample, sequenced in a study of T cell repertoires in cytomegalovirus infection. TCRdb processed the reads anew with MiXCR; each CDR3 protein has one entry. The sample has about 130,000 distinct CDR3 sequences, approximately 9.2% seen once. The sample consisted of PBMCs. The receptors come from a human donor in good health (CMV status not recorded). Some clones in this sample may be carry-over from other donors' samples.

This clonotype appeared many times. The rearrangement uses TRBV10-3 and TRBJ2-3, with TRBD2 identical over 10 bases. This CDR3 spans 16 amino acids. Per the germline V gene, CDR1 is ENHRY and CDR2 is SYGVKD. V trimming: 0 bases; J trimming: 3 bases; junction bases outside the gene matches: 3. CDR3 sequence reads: CAISESLAGGTDTQYF. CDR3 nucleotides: TGTGCCATCAGTGAGTCTTTAGCGGGGGGAACAGATACGCAGTATTTT.

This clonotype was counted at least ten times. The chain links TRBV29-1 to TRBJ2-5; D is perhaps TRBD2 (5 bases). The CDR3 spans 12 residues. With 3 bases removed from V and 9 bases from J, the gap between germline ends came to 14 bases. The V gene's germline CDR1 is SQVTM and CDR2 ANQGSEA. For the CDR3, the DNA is TGCAGCGTTGAGCCGGGCTCCGGGGCCCAGTACTTC. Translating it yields CSVEPGSGAQYF. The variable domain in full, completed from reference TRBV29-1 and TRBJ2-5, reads SAVISQKPSRDICQRGTSLTIQCQVDSQVTMMFWYRQQPGQSLTLIATANQGSEATYESGFVIDKFPISRPNLTFSTLTVSNMSPEDSSIYLCSVEPGSGAQYFGPGTRLLVL.

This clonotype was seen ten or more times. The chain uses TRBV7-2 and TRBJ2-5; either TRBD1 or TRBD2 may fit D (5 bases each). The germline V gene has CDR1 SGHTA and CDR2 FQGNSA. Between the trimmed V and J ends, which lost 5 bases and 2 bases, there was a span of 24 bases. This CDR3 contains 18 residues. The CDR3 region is CASSPPLKPGRRQETQYF. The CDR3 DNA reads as TGTGCCAGCAGCCCCCCCCTTAAACCGGGACGGAGACAAGAGACCCAGTACTTC.

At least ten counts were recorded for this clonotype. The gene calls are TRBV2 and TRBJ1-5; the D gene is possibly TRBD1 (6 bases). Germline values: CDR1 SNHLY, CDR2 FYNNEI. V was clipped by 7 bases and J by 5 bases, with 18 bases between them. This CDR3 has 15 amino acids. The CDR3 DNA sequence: TGTGCCAGCAACAGGGAGGACAGCCCAGATCAGCCCCAGCATTTT. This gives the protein CASNREDSPDQPQHF.

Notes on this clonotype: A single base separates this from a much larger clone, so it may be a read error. The CDR3 loop reads CVSSIMDGTNEKLFF. The CDR3 bases are TGTGTCAGCAGCATAATGGACGGAACTAATGAAAAACTGTTTTTT. The chain joins TRBV7-9 to TRBJ1-4; D uncertain. The CDR3 sequence is 15 residues long. The V gene's germline CDR1 is SEHNR and CDR2 FQNEAQ (reference sequence). Filled out from reference TRBV7-9 and TRBJ1-4, the complete variable domain reads DTGVSQNPRHKITKRGQNVTFRCDPISEHNRLYWYRQTLGQGPEFLTYFQNEAQLEKSRLLSDRFSAERPKGSFSTLEIQRTEQGDSAMYLCVSSIMDGTNEKLFFGSGTQLSVL.

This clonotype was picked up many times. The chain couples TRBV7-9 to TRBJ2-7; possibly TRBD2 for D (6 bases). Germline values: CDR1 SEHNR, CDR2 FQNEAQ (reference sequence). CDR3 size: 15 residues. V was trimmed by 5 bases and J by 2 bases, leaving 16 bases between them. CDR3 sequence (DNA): TGTGCCAGCAGCCCTCCGACGGAGGGTACCTACGAGCAGTACTTC. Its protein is CASSPPTEGTYEQYF.

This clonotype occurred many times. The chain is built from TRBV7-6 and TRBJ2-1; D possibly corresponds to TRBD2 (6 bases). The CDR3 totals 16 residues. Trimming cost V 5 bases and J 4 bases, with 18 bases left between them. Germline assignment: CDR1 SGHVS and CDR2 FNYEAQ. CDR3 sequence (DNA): TGTGCCAGCAGCGTCGAAGGGACTGGGAGATACAATGAGCAGTTCTTC. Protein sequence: CASSVEGTGRYNEQFF.

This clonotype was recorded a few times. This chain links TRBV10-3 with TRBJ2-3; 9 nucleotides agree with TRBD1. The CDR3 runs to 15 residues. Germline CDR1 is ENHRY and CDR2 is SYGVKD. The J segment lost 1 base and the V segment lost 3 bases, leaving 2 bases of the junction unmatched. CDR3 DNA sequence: TGTGCCATCAGTGATCGGACAGGGGGCACAGATACGCAGTATTTT. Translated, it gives CAISDRTGGTDTQYF.

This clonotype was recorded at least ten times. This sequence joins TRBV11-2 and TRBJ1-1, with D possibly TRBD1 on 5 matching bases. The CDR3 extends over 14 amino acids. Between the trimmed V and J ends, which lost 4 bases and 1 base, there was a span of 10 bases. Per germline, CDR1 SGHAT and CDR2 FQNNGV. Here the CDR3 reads CASSWGPSNTEAFF. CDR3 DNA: TGTGCCAGCAGCTGGGGACCCTCGAACACTGAAGCTTTCTTT.

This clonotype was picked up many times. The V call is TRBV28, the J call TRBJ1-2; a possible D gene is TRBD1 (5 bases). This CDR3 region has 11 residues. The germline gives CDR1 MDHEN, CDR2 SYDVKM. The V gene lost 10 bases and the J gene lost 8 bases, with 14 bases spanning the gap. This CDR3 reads CATRTPWGYTF. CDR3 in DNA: TGTGCCACCCGGACACCCTGGGGCTACACCTTC.